This T cell receptor beta chain was found in a study of blood T cell repertoires in COVID-19. This CDR3 comprises 10 residues. V gave up 8 bases and J gave up 5 bases, with 4 bases separating them. Germline CDR1 is SNHLY and CDR2 is FYNNEI. Repertoires were generated with immunoSEQ multiplex PCR, while TCRdb's copy carries only in-frame clones and drops some. The table has 87,000 or so clones, about 88% seen once; the top ten hold around 5.3%. V gene TRBV2 combines with J gene TRBJ2-1, with unresolved D. The source of this sequence is a man in his forties or fifties with acute or convalescent COVID-19. The sequencing sample was made of peripheral blood. CDR3 bases: TGTGCCAGCGGAGACAATGAGCAGTTCTTC. Translated, it gives CASGDNEQFF. The complete variable domain, with remaining parts taken from reference TRBV2 and TRBJ2-1, reads EPEVTQTPSHQVTQMGQEVILRCVPISNHLYFYWYRQILGQKVEFLVSFYNNEISEKSEIFDDQFSVERPDGSNFTLKIRSTKLEDSAMYFCASGDNEQFFGPGTRLTVL.